This T cell receptor beta chain was profiled in a study of shared clonotypes between healthy human individuals. Study-wide points: Generation probability values for non-shared clonotypes were lower than those for clonotypes shared by all four donors.

CDR3 length equals 15 residues. For this clone: Antigen: not known.

Assay used: immunoSEQ multiplex PCR; TCRdb lists only in-frame clones, some missing. Of roughly 2.2 million clones in the sample, about nine tenths were seen once. This TCR derives from a man aged 18 to 29 in good health. Some clones in this sample may be carry-over from other donors' samples. Sequenced material: naive CD4+ T cells from PBMCs. The subset was: CD45RA+ positively selected. The J gene is TRBJ2-7, the V gene TRBV1; TRBD1, the table's D call, lacks a check against the DNA. TRBV1 is a listed pseudogene. The CDR3: CTSSRGTGITYEQYF. The CDR3 DNA follows: TGCACCAGCAGCCGCGGGACAGGGATTACCTACGAGCAGTACTTC.